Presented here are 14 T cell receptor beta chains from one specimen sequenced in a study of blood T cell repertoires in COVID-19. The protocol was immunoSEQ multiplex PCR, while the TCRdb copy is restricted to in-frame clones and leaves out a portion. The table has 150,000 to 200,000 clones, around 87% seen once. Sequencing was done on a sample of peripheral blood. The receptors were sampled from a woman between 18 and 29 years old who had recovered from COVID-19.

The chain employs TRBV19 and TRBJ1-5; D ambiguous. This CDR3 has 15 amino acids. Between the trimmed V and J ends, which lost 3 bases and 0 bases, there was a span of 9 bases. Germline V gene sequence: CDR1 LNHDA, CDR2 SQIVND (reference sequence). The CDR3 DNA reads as TGTGCCAGTAGTATGTCCGGGAATAGCAATCAGCCCCAGCATTTT. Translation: CASSMSGNSNQPQHF.

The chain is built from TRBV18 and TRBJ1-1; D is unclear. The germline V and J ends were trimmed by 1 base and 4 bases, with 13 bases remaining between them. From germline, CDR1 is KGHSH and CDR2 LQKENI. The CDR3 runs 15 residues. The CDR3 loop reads CASSPQEGFGTEAFF. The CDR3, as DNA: TGTGCCAGCTCACCACAGGAGGGATTCGGCACTGAAGCTTTCTTT.

The CDR3 DNA is TGTGCCAGCAGCCAAGATGAGGGCTCACGCGGCTACACCTTC. Its protein product is CASSQDEGSRGYTF. The chain links TRBV3-1 (or the pseudogene TRBV3-2) to TRBJ1-2; unclear D gene. Germline CDR1 is LGHDT and CDR2 is YNNKEL (reference sequence). The CDR3 is 14 amino acids. Trimming removed 0 bases from V and 8 bases from J, with 13 bases in between.

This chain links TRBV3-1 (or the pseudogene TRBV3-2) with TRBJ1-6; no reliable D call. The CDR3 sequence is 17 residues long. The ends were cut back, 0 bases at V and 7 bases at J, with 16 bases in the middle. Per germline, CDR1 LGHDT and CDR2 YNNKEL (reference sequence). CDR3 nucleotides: TGTGCCAGCAGCCAAGAAGGCATCCAAAGGAGAAATTCACCCCTCCACTTT. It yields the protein CASSQEGIQRRNSPLHF.

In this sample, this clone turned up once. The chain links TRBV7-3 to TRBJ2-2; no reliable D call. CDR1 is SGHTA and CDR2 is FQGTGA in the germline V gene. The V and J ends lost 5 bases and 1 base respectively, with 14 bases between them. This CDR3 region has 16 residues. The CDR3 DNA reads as TGTGCCAGCAGCCCCCAAGGCGGAATGAACACCGGGGAGCTGTTTTTT. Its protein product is CASSPQGGMNTGELFF.

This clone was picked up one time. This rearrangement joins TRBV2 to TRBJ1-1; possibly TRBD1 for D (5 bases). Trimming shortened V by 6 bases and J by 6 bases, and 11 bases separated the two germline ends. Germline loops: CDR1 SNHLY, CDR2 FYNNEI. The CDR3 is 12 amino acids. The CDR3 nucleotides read TGTGCCAGCAGCCCACAGGTCCCTGAAGCTTTCTTT. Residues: CASSPQVPEAFF.

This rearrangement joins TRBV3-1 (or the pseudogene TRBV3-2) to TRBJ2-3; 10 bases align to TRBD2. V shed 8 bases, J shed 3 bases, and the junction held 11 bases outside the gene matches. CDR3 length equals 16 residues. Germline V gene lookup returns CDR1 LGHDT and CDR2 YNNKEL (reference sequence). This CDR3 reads CASVGGLASFTDTQYF. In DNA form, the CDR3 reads TGTGCCAGCGTTGGGGGACTAGCGAGCTTTACAGATACGCAGTATTTT.

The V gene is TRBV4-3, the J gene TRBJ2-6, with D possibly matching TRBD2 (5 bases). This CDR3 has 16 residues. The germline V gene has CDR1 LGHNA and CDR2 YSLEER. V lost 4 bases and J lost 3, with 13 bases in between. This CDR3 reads CASSPETGSGANVLTF. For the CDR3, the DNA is TGCGCCAGCAGCCCGGAGACGGGGAGTGGGGCCAACGTCCTGACTTTC.

CDR3 DNA: TGCGCCAGCAGCCAAGGACGGGACTATGGCTACACCTTC. It yields the protein CASSQGRDYGYTF. The V and J genes are TRBV4-3 and TRBJ1-2, with no clear D. This CDR3 has 13 amino acids. V was clipped by 1 base and J by 3 bases, with 6 bases between them. CDR1 and CDR2 from the germline V gene are LGHNA and YSLEER.

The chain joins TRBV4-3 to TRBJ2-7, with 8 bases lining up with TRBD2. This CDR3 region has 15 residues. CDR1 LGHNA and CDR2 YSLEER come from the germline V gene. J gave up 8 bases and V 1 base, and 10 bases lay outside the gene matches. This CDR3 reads CASSQGTSGGRQQYF. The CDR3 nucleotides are TGCGCCAGCAGCCAAGGTACCAGCGGGGGTAGACAGCAGTACTTC.

The CDR3 loop reads CASRASHSGNTIYF. For the CDR3, the DNA is TGTGCCAGCAGAGCGTCCCACTCTGGAAACACCATATATTTT. V usage is TRBV7-8 and J usage is TRBJ1-3; D call uncertain. V lost 6 bases to trimming and J lost 0 bases, with 9 bases between them. Germline CDR1 and CDR2: SGHVS and FQNEAQ. The CDR3 length is 14 residues.

The CDR3 nucleotides read TGTGCCAGCAGTTACCCACTCTCCTACGAGCAGTACTTC. This gives the protein CASSYPLSYEQYF. V usage is TRBV6-6 and J usage is TRBJ2-7, with D hard to call. The germline V gene encodes CDR1 MNHNY and CDR2 SVGAGI (reference sequence). The length of the CDR3 is 13 residues. V lost 2 bases to trimming and J lost 0 bases, with 5 bases between them.

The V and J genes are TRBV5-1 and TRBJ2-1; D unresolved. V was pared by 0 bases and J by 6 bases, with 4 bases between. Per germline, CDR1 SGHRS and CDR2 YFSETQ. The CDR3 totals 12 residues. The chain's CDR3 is CASSLDTNEQFF. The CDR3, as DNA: TGCGCCAGCAGCTTGGACACCAATGAGCAGTTCTTC. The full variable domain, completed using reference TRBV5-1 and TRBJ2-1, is KAGVTQTPRYLIKTRGQQVTLSCSPISGHRSVSWYQQTPGQGLQFLFEYFSETQRNKGNFPGRFSGRQFSNSRSEMNVSTLELGDSALYLCASSLDTNEQFFGPGTRLTVL.

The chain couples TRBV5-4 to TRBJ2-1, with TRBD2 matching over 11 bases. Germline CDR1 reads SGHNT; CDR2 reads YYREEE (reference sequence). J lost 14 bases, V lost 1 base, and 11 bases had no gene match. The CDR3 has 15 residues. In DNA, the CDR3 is TGTGCCAGCAGCTTGCGGCTAGCGGGGGGTGGGAGCAAGTTCTTC. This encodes CASSLRLAGGGSKFF. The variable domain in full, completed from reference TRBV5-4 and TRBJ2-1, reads ETGVTQSPTHLIKTRGQQVTLRCSSQSGHNTVSWYQQALGQGPQFIFQYYREEENGRGNFPPRFSGLQFPNYSSELNVNALELDDSALYLCASSLRLAGGGSKFFGPGTRLTVL.